This T cell receptor beta chain was captured in a study of vaccination and CD4 T cells after COVID-19. Looked up from germline, CDR1 is MGHRA and CDR2 is YSYEKL. The CDR3 has 17 residues. The V and J ends lost 1 base and 2 bases respectively, with 17 bases between them. Sequence data for DNA of cultured CD4+ T cells were generated by the Oncomine TCR Beta short-read assay. After culture, CD4+ T cells served as the source for genomic DNA extraction. TCRdb re-derived calls from the PCR reads in MiXCR, one entry per CDR3 protein. This sample has 15,000 to 20,000 distinct CDR3 sequences; about 56% occur once, and the top ten carry around 9.6%. Treatment given: 10-day PBMC culture with coronavirus spike peptide pools or control peptides (ViraFEST assay). Study-wide results and caveats: The great majority, 304 of 307 vaccine-specific clones, proved spike mono-reactive in convalescent patients.

In regard to this clonotype: What it recognizes is unknown.

This sequence was found in a human donor who had recovered from COVID-19. The sample was CD4+ T cells from blood, cultured in vitro. The chain couples TRBV4-1 to TRBJ1-2, with a weak D call TRBD1 (6 bases). The DNA for the CDR3 is TGCGCCAGCAGCCAAGGCAATGGCAGGGGACGGAACTATGGCTACACCTTC. Translation: CASSQGNGRGRNYGYTF.